The TCR beta chain described here comes from a study of CD8 T cells in Susac syndrome. It was with random hexamers that roughly 0.5 to 1 ug RNA was reverse transcribed. One entry per CDR3 protein, called by TCRdb with MiXCR from the immunoSEQ multiplex PCR reads. There are 150,000 to 200,000 distinct CDR3 sequences in the sample; about 94% occur only once, and around 0.09% lies in the top ten. This clonotype was sampled from a human donor with multiple sclerosis. The sample was CD4+ T cells from PBMCs.

The CDR3 DNA is TGTGCCAGCAGCCCTCAACGACGGGATAACTATGGCTACACCTTC. Amino acid sequence: CASSPQRRDNYGYTF. The chain couples TRBV5-4 to TRBJ1-2; no reliable D call. The germline CDR1 and CDR2 sequences are SGHNT and YYREEE (reference sequence). V gave up 4 bases and J gave up 1 base, with 14 bases separating them. CDR3 length equals 15 residues.